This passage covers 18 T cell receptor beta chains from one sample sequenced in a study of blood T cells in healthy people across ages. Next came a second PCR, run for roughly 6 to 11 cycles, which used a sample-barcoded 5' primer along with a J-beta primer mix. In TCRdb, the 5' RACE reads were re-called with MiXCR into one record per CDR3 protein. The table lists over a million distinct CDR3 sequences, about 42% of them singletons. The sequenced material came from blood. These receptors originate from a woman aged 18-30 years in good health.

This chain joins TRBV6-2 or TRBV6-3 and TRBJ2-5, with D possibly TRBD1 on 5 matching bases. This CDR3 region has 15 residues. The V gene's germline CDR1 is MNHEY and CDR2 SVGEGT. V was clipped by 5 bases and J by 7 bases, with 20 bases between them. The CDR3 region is CASSRGQPGVRTQYF. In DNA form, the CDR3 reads TGTGCCAGCAGTAGGGGCCAACCGGGCGTGAGGACCCAGTACTTC.

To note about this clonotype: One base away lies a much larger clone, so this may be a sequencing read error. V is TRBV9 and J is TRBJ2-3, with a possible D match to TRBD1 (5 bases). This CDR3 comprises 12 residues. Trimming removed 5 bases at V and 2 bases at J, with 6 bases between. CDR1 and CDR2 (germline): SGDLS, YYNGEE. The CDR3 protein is CASRGHTDTQYF. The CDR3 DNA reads TGTGCCAGCAGAGGACACACAGATACGCAGTATTTT.

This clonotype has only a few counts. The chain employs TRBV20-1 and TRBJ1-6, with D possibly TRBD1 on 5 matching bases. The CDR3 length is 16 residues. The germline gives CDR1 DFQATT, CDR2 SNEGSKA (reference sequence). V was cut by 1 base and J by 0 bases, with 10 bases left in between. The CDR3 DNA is TGCAGTGCTAGAGTCGGGGCGAGCTCCTATAATTCACCCCTCCACTTT. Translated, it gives CSARVGASSYNSPLHF.

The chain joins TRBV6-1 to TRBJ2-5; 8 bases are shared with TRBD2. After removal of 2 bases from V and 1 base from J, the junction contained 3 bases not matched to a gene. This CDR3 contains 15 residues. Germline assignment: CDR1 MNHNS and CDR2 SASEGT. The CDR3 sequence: CASSESLAGQETQYF. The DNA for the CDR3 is TGTGCCAGCAGTGAATCCCTAGCGGGCCAAGAGACCCAGTACTTC.

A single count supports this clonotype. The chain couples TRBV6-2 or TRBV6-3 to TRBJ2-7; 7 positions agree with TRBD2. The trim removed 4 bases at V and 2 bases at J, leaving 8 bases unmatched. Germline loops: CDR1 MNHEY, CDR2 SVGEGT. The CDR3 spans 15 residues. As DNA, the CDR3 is TGTGCCAGCAGTTCCCAGACTAGCAACCCCTACGAGCAGTACTTC. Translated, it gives CASSSQTSNPYEQYF.

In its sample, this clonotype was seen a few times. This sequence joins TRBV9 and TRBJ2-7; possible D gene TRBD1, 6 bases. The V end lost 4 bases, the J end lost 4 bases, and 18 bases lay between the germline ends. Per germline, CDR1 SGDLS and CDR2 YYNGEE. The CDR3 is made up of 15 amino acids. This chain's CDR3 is CASSISSGVGYEQYF. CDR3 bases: TGTGCCAGCAGCATTTCTTCAGGGGTTGGGTACGAGCAGTACTTC.

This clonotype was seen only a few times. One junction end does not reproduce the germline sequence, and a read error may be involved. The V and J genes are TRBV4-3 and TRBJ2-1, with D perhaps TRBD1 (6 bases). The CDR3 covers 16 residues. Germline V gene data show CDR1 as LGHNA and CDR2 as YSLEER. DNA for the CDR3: TGCGCCAGAAGCCCATACCGGGACACTTTCTACAATGAGCAGTTCTTC. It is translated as CARSPYRDTFYNEQFF.

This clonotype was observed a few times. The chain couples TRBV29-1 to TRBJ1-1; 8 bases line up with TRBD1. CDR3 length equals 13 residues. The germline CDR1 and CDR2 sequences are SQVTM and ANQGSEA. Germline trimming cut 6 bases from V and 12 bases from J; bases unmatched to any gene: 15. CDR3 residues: CSVMGRTGKTTFF. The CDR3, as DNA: TGCAGCGTGATGGGCCGGACAGGGAAGACAACTTTCTTT.

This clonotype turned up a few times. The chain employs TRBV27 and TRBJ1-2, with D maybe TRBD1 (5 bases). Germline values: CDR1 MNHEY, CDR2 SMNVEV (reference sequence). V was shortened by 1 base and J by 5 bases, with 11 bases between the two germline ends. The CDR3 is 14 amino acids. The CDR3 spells CASSLWGKGYGYTF. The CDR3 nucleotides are TGTGCCAGCAGTTTATGGGGCAAGGGTTATGGCTACACCTTC.

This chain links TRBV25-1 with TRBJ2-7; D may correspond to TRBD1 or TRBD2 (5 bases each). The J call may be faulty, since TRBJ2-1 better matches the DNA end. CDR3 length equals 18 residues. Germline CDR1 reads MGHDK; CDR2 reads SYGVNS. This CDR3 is CASSEPTDTGTSSYEQFF. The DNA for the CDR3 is TGTGCCAGCAGTGAACCTACGGACACCGGGACGAGCTCCTACGAGCAGTTCTTC.

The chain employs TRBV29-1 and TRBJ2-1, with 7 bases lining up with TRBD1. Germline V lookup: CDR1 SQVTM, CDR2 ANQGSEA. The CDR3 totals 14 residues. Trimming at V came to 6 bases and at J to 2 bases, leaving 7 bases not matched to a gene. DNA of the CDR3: TGCAGCGTGGTAGACAGGGCAGCCTACAATGAGCAGTTCTTC. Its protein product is CSVVDRAAYNEQFF.

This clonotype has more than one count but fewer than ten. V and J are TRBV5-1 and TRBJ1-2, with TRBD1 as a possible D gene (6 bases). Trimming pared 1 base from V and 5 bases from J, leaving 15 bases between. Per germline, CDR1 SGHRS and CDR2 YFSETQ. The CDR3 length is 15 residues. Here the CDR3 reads CASSLSPNREYGYTF. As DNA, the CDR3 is TGCGCCAGCAGCTTGTCGCCCAACAGGGAATATGGCTACACCTTC. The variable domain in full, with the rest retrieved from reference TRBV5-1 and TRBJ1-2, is KAGVTQTPRYLIKTRGQQVTLSCSPISGHRSVSWYQQTPGQGLQFLFEYFSETQRNKGNFPGRFSGRQFSNSRSEMNVSTLELGDSALYLCASSLSPNREYGYTFGSGTRLTVV.

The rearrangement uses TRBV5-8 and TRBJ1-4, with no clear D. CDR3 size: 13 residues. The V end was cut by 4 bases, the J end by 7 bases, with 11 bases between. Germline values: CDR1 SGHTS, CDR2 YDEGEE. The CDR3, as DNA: TGTGCCAGCAGCCAAGGCCGATTTGAAAAACTGTTTTTT. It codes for CASSQGRFEKLFF.

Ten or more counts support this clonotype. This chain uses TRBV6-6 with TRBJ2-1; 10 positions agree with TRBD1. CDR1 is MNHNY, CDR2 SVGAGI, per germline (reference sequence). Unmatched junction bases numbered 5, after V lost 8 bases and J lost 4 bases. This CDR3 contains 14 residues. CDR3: CASRTGGLYNEQFF. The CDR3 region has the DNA TGTGCCAGCCGGACAGGGGGGCTTTACAATGAGCAGTTCTTC.

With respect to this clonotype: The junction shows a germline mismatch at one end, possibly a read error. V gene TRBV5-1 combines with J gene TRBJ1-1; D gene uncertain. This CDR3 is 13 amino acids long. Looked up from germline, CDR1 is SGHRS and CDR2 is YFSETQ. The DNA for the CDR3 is TGCGCCGGCAGCCCCGATGTCGCTTTTGAAGCTTTCTTT. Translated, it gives CAGSPDVAFEAFF.

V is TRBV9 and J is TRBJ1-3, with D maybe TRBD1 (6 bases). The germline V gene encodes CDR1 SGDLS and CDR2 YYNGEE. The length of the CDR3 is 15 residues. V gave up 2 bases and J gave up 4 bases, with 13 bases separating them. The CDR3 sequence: CASSVGQRPGNTIYF. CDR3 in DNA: TGTGCCAGCAGCGTCGGACAGCGACCGGGAAACACCATATATTTT.

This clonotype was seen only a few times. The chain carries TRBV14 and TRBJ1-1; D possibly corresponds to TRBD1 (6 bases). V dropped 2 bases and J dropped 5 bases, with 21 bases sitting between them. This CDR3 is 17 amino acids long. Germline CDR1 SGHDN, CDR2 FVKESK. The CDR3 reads CASSQTGRRTVSTEAFF. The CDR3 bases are TGTGCCAGCAGCCAAACTGGACGGAGGACAGTGTCTACTGAAGCTTTCTTT.

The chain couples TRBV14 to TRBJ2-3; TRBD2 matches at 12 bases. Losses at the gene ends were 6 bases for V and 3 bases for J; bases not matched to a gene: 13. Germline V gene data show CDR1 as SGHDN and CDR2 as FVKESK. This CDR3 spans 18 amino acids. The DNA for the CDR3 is TGTGCCAGCAGACCTCTAGCGGGAGGGCCAGGGGAGACAGATACGCAGTATTTT. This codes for CASRPLAGGPGETDTQYF.